This T cell receptor (beta chain) originates from a study of siplizumab effects on memory and regulatory T cells (dated by TCRdb to the late 2010s). Turning to the overall study: The study looked at the effect of siplizumab, an anti-CD2 antibody, on alloreactive T-cell subsets in allogeneic mixed lymphocyte reactions made from human PBMCs. Paper-wide results and their limitations: Among mappable alloreactive CD4+ clones, the Treg-derived fraction averaged approximately 72% with siplizumab versus about 27% in control reactions. No functional confirmation was obtained for the suppressive function of proliferating Tregs from siplizumab cultures. Siplizumab significantly lowered the cumulative frequency of alloreactive sequences that could be traced to unstimulated CD4+ memory T cells. Sequences below about 10^-5 frequency were poorly captured, so only a minor fraction of alloreactive clones could be mapped to unstimulated subsets. About 80-96% of proliferating CD4+ or CD8+ clones could not be given a naive or memory phenotype. Unstimulated naive T cells appeared to be more diverse than memory T cells, and naive cells seemed to make a substantial contribution to the alloresponse.

The library came from the immunoSEQ multiplex PCR assay. Approximately 100,000 TCR templates per sample were assayed on the deep sequencing platform. Genomic DNA extracted from sorted T cells was used for TCRbeta CDR3 sequencing. In the authors' own workflow: The R programming language was used for clonal analysis of the TCRbeta CDR3 data. Comparing unstimulated samples against CFSE-low samples taken after the reaction was how alloreactive CD4+ and CD8+ clones were defined. Regulatory or non-regulatory origin was assigned to alloreactive CD4+ clones by matching of sequences to sorted unstimulated Treg and non-Treg repertoires. TCRdb provides this immuneACCESS table in a form limited to in-frame rearrangements. Some clones are lacking; in checked studies, under half of them reflect an unresolved V gene, and why the rest are absent is not known. The V and J calls and clone size were taken over from that table, and D and trimming were inferred from the DNA. In this sample the table shows fewer than 80,000 clones, around 93% of which occur a single time. The ten biggest clones cover 4% to 5.5% of the sample.

About this clone: It has no known antigen specificity. The record has no base qualities; no much larger clone is one base away.

TCRbeta CDR3 sequencing was performed on sorted unstimulated T cells and on proliferating T cells recovered from mixed lymphocyte reactions. Fresh whole blood from about 11 HLA-typed healthy donors was used as the source from which PBMCs were isolated. Sequencing was performed on CD8+ T cells sorted from blood. The clonotype comes from a human donor in good health.

The sequenced DNA: TGCAGCGGAAGGAGGGGGAGTGGGGAGACCCAGTACTTC. Its protein product is CSGRRGSGETQYF. The chain links TRBV29-1 with TRBJ2-5, with the D call perhaps TRBD1 or TRBD2, as 6 bases match in each case. Including the terminal cysteine and phenylalanine, the CDR3 comprises 13 residues. Only CDR3 DNA is held: 39 bases, read in frame from base 1. From the germline V gene, CDR1 is SQVTM and CDR2 is ANQGSEA. V lost 7 bases and J lost 5 bases; the stretch between them is 17 bases long.